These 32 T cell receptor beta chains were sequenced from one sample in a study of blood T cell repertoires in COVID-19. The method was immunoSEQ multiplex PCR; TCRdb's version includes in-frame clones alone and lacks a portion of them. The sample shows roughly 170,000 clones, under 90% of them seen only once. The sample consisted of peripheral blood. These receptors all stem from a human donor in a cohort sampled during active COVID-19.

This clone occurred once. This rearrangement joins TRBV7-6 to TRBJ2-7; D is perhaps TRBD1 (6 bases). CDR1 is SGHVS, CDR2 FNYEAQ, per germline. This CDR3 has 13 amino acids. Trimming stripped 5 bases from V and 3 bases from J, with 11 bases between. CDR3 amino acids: CASSDPGVYEQYF. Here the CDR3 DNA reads TGTGCCAGCAGCGACCCAGGGGTCTACGAGCAGTACTTC.

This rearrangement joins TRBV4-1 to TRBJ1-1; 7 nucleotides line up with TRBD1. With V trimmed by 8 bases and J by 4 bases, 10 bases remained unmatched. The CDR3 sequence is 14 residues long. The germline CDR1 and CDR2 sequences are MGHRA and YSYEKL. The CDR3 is CASGRQGAGTEAFF. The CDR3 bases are TGCGCCAGCGGGAGACAGGGTGCGGGCACTGAAGCTTTCTTT.

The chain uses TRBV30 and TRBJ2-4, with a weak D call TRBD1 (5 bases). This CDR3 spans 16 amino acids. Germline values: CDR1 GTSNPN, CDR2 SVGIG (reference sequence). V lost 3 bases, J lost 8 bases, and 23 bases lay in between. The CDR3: CAWRGQGSISGDIQYF. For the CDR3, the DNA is TGTGCCTGGAGGGGGCAGGGAAGTATAAGTGGGGACATTCAGTACTTC.

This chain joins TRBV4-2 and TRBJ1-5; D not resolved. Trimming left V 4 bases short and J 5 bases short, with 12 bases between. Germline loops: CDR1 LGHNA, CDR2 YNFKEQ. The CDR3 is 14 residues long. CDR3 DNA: TGTGCCAGCAGCCCCGGGTCAACGCATCAGCCCCAGCATTTT. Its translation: CASSPGSTHQPQHF.

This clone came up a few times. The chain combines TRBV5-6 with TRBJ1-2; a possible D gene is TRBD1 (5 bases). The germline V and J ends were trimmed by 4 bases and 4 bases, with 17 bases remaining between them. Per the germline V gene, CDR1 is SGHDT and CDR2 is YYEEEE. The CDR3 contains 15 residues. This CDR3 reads CASSHLRGGGYGYTF. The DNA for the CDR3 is TGTGCCAGCAGCCACCTCCGTGGGGGAGGCTATGGCTACACCTTC.

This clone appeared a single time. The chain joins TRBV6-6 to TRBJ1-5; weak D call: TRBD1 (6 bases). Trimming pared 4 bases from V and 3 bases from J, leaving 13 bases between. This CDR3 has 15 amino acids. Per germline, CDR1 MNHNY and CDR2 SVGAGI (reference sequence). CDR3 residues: CASSFQTGHNQPQHF. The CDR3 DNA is TGTGCCAGCAGTTTCCAGACAGGCCACAATCAGCCCCAGCATTTT.

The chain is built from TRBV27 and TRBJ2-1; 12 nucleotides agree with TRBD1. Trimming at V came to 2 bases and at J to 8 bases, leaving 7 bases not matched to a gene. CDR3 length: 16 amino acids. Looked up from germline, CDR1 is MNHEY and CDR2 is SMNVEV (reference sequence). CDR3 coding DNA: TGTGCCAGCAGTTTAATAGGGGGACAGGGGGCGGATGAGCAGTTCTTC. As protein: CASSLIGGQGADEQFF.

This CDR3 reads CASSPSPGLDEQFF. The CDR3 nucleotides read TGTGCCAGCAGCCCTTCCCCTGGCCTGGATGAGCAGTTCTTC. This chain connects TRBV7-2 to TRBJ2-1; unclear D gene. Trimming pared 5 bases from V and 8 bases from J, leaving 16 bases between. CDR3 size: 14 residues. Per germline, CDR1 SGHTA and CDR2 FQGNSA.

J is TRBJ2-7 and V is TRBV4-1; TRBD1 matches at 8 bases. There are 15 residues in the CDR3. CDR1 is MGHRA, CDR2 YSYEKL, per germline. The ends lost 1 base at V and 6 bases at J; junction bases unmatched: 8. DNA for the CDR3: TGCGCCAGCAGCCAAGGGACGCCCGGGACAGGCGAGCAGTACTTC. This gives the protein CASSQGTPGTGEQYF.

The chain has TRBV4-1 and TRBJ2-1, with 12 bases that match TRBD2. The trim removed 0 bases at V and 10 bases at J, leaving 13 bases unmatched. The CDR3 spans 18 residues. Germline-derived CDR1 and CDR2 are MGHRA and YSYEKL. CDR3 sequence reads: CASSQDTTSGGRVREQFF. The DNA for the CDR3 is TGCGCCAGCAGCCAAGATACGACTAGCGGGGGAAGGGTTCGAGAGCAGTTCTTC.

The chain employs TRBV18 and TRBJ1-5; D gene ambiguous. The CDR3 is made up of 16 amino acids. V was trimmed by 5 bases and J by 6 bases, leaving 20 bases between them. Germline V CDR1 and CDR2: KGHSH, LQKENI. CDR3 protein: CASSIQPAREFQPQHF. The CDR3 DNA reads TGTGCCAGCTCAATCCAGCCCGCCCGGGAGTTTCAGCCCCAGCATTTT.

The CDR3 is CASSLATSGGSPSRSYEQYF. The CDR3 DNA reads TGCGCCAGCAGCTTGGCGACTAGCGGGGGGAGCCCTTCACGAAGCTACGAGCAGTACTTC. This chain joins TRBV5-1 and TRBJ2-7; 13 nucleotides match TRBD2. V was pared by 0 bases and J by 3 bases, with 15 bases of the junction left unmatched. Per the germline V gene, CDR1 is SGHRS and CDR2 is YFSETQ. This CDR3 is 20 amino acids long.

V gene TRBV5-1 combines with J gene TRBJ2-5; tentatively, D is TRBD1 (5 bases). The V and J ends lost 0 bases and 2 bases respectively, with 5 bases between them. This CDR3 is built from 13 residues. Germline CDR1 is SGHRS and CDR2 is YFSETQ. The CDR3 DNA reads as TGCGCCAGCAGCTTGGGACAGCAAGAGACCCAGTACTTC. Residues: CASSLGQQETQYF.

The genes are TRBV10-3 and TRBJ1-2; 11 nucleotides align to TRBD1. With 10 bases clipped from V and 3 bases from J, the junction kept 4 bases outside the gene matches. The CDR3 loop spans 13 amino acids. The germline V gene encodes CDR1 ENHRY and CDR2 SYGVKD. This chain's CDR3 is CATAGQGDYGYTF. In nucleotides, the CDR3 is TGTGCCACGGCGGGACAGGGGGACTATGGCTACACCTTC.

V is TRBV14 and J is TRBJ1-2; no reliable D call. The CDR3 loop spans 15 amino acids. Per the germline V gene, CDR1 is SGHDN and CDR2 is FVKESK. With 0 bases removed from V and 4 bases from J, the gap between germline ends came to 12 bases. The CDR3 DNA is TGTGCCAGCAGCCAAGACGACGAGGGATTCTATGGCTACACCTTC. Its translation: CASSQDDEGFYGYTF.

CDR3 region: CASSETGQDRQPQHF. The CDR3, as DNA: TGTGCCAGCAGTGAAACGGGACAAGATCGTCAGCCCCAGCATTTT. This rearrangement joins TRBV6-1 to TRBJ1-5, with D tentatively TRBD1 (6 bases). CDR1 is MNHNS, CDR2 SASEGT, per germline. This CDR3 has 15 residues. V lost 2 bases and J lost 6, with 14 bases in between.

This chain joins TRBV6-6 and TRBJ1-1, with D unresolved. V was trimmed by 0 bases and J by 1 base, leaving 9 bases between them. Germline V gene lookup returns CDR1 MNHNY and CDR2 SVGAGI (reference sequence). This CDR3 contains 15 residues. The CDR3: CASSYSMPRNTEAFF. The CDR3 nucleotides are TGTGCCAGCAGTTACTCGATGCCCAGGAACACTGAAGCTTTCTTT.

The CDR3 here is CASSSRASGGATNEKLFF. As DNA, the CDR3 is TGCGCCAGCAGCTCGCGGGCATCCGGGGGGGCAACTAATGAAAAACTGTTTTTT. This chain uses TRBV5-1 with TRBJ1-4, with D possibly being TRBD1 (5 bases). The CDR3 has 18 amino acids. The V gene's germline CDR1 is SGHRS and CDR2 YFSETQ. Trimming pared 3 bases from V and 0 bases from J, leaving 18 bases between.

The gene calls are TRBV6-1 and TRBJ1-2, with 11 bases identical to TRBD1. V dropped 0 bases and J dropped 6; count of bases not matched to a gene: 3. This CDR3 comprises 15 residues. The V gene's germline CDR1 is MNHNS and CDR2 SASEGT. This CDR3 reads CASSEAGTGGDGYTF. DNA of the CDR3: TGTGCCAGCAGTGAAGCCGGGACAGGGGGGGATGGCTACACCTTC.

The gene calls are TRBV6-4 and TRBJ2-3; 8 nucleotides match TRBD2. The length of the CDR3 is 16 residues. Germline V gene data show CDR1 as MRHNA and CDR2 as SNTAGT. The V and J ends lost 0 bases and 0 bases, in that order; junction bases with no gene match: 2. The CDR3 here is CASSDSAGASTDTQYF. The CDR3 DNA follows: TGTGCCAGCAGTGACTCAGCGGGGGCCAGCACAGATACGCAGTATTTT.

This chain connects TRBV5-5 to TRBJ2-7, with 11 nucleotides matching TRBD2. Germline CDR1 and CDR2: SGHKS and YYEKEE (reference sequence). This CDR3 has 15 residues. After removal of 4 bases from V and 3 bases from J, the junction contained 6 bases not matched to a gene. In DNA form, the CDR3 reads TGTGCCAGCAGCCTGGGGACTAGCGGAGGCTACGAGCAGTACTTC. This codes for CASSLGTSGGYEQYF.

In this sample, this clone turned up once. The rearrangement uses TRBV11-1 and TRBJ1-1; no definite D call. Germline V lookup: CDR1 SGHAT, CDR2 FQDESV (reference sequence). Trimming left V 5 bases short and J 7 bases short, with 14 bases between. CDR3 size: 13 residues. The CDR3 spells CASSPRDAVEAFF. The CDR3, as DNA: TGTGCCAGCAGCCCACGGGATGCGGTTGAAGCTTTCTTT.

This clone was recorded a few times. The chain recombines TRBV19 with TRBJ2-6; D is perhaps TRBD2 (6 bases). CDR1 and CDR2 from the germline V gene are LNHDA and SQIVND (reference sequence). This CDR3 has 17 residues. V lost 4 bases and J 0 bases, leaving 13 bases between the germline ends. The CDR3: CASSTGEEFSGANVLTF. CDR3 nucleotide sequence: TGTGCCAGTAGTACCGGGGAGGAGTTCTCTGGGGCCAACGTCCTGACTTTC.

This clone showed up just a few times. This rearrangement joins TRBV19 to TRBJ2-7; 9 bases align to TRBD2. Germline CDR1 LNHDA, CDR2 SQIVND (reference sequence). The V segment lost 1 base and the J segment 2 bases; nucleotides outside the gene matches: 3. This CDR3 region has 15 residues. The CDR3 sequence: CASSIGGLATYEQYF. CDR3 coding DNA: TGTGCCAGTAGTATAGGGGGACTAGCAACCTACGAGCAGTACTTC.

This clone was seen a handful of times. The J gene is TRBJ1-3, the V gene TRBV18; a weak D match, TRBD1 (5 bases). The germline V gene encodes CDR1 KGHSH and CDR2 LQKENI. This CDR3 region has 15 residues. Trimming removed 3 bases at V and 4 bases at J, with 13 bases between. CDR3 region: CASSPDTVPGNTIYF. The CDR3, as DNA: TGTGCCAGCTCACCGGACACAGTGCCGGGAAACACCATATATTTT.

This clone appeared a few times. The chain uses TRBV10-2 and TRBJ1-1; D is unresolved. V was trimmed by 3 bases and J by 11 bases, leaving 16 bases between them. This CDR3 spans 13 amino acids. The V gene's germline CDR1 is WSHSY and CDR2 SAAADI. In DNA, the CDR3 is TGCGCCAGCAGTGAAAACGGGGTCGGTGGGGCTTTCTTT. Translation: CASSENGVGGAFF.

Here the CDR3 reads CASSEIDRTHEQYF. The CDR3 DNA reads as TGTGCCAGCAGTGAAATCGACAGAACCCACGAGCAGTACTTC. The chain combines TRBV6-1 with TRBJ2-7; the D gene is possibly TRBD1 (5 bases). Germline V gene data show CDR1 as MNHNS and CDR2 as SASEGT. CDR3 length: 14 amino acids. Between the trimmed V and J ends, which lost 2 bases and 5 bases, there was a span of 13 bases.

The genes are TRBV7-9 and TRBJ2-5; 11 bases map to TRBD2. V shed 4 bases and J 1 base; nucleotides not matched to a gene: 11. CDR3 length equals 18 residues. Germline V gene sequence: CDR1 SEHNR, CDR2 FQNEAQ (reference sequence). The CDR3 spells CASSSPGLAGGTQETQYF. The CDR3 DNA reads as TGTGCCAGCAGCTCCCCGGGGCTAGCGGGGGGTACCCAAGAGACCCAGTACTTC.

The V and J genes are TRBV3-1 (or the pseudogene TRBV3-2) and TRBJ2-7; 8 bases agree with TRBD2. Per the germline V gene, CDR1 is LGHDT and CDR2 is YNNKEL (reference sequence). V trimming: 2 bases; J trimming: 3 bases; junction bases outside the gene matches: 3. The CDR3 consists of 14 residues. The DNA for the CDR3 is TGTGCCAGCAGCCAACTTAGCGGGGTCTACGAGCAGTACTTC. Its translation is CASSQLSGVYEQYF.

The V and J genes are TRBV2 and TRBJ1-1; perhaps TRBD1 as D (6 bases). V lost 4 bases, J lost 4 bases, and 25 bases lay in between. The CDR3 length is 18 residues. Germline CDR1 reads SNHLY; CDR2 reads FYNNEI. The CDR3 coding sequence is TGTGCCAGCAGTGCAGGGGCGGTGGGGGCCCGAGGGGGCACTGAAGCTTTCTTT. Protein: CASSAGAVGARGGTEAFF.

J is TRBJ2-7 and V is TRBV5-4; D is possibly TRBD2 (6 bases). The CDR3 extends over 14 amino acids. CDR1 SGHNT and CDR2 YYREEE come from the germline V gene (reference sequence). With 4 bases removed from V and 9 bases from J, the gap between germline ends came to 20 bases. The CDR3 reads CASSSKTMEGSQYF. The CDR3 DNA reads TGTGCCAGCAGCAGTAAGACCATGGAGGGATCGCAGTACTTC.

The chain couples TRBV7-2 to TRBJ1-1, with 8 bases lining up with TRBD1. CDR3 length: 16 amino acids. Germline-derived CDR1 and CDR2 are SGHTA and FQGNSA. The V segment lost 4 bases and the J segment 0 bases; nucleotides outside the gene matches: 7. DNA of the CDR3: TGTGCCAGCAGCTCCGGACAGGGAAATTTGAACACTGAAGCTTTCTTT. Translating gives CASSSGQGNLNTEAFF.